A selection of T cell receptor beta chains follows, all from one sample in a study of blood T cell repertoires in COVID-19. Assay used: immunoSEQ multiplex PCR; TCRdb lists only in-frame clones, some missing. The table has around 310,000 clones, 80% to 90% seen once; the top ten hold more than 5%. The sample consisted of PBMCs or T cells enriched from blood (not recorded which). The source is a man aged 25-40 years who had recovered from COVID-19. Both conserved end residues are part of each CDR3. D genes are given only for firm matches. Where a row states a size, it is once, few, many or the class of an expanded clone; other rows omit it.

V gene	clone size	J gene	D gene	CDR3 DNA	CDR3 protein
TRBV29-1	NA	TRBJ1-3	NA	TGCAGCGTTAGGACAGACTCTGGAAACACCATATATTTT	CSVRTDSGNTIYF
TRBV5-8	once	TRBJ2-7	NA	TGTGCCAGCAGCTTGGTCAGGCAGAGGGGGACCTCCTACGAGCAGTACTTC	CASSLVRQRGTSYEQYF
TRBV9	NA	TRBJ1-5	NA	TGTGCCAGCAGCGTCGGGCAGGGGAACAATCAGCCCCAGCATTTT	CASSVGQGNNQPQHF
TRBV12-3/TRBV12-4	NA	TRBJ1-2	NA	TGTGCCAGCAGTTTGACACCCAACTATGGCTACACCTTC	CASSLTPNYGYTF
TRBV12-2	NA	TRBJ1-3	NA	TGTGCAAGTCGCCTACCCCATGGAAACACCATATATTTT	CASRLPHGNTIYF
TRBV24-1	NA	TRBJ2-1	TRBD2	TGTGCCACCAGTGATTTTCGTAGCGGGGGTTACAATGAGCAGTTCTTC	CATSDFRSGGYNEQFF
TRBV28	NA	TRBJ1-2	TRBD1	TGTGCCAGCAGTCTAGACAGGGTTCGTAACTATGGCTACACCTTC	CASSLDRVRNYGYTF
TRBV29-1	NA	TRBJ1-4	NA	TGCAGCGTTGTCCCGGGGGATGGTGAAAAACTGTTTTTT	CSVVPGDGEKLFF
TRBV4-1	once	TRBJ2-5	NA	TGCGCCAGCAGCCCTCATTTTGGTGGGGGCCCGGGGGAGACCCAGTACTTC	CASSPHFGGGPGETQYF
TRBV7-9	NA	TRBJ2-7	NA	TGTGCCAGCAGCCTTGGGGGACACTCAACCTACGAGCAGTACTTC	CASSLGGHSTYEQYF
TRBV13	NA	TRBJ2-3	NA	TGTGCCAGCAGCTTATTCACCCGGGTCCCGGAGACAGATACGCAGTATTTT	CASSLFTRVPETDTQYF
TRBV5-5	NA	TRBJ1-4	NA	TGTGCCAGCAGCTTGCCTCACGGGGAAAAACTGTTTTTT	CASSLPHGEKLFF
TRBV5-1	once	TRBJ1-1	TRBD1	TGCGCCAGCAGCTACGGACAGGCAAGGGCTGAAGCTTTCTTT	CASSYGQARAEAFF
TRBV19	NA	TRBJ2-5	TRBD1	TGTGCCACTTCTACCTTCCCGGGACAGGGGAGGCAAGAGACCCAGTACTTC	CATSTFPGQGRQETQYF
TRBV7-9	once	TRBJ2-3	NA	TGTGCCAGCAGCGTCGGACCACGGGGGGATACGCAGTATTTT	CASSVGPRGDTQYF
TRBV11-3	once	TRBJ2-7	NA	TGTGCCAGCAGCCAGGACAAGGTGGGCGAGCAGTACTTC	CASSQDKVGEQYF
TRBV28	NA	TRBJ1-1	NA	TGTGCCAGCAGTTTATCTGGGGGGGGCACTGAAGCTTTCTTT	CASSLSGGGTEAFF
TRBV5-4	NA	TRBJ2-5	TRBD1	TGTGCCAGCGGATCCCGAGGGACAGGGGGCTCGGAGACCCAGTACTTC	CASGSRGTGGSETQYF
TRBV2	NA	TRBJ1-6	NA	TGTGCCAGCAGTGAATCTGCGGGCTCACCCCTCCACTTT	CASSESAGSPLHF
TRBV7-2	NA	TRBJ2-5	TRBD2	TGTGCCAGCAGCTTAGAGGGTAGCGGGGGGTACTACCAAGAGACCCAGTACTTC	CASSLEGSGGYYQETQYF